This TCR beta chain was recovered during a study of tumor-infiltrating lymphocytes in primary liver carcinoma. The study co-extracted DNA and RNA from about 21-30 mg of unsorted bulk tissue. Chronic HBV infection affected patients, none of whom had received treatment. The study sampled five separate regions from each tumor. On this clonotype: The antigen is unknown. At one boundary the junction diverges from the germline segment, which might be a read error.

Study-level findings and limits: Compared with tumor region pairs, tumor-adjacent and tumor-blood pairs overlapped less.

The CDR3 is 13 residues long. Germline V CDR1 and CDR2: LGHNA, YNFKEQ. With 500 ng total RNA as template and a constant-region primer, TCR beta cDNA was made. Each TCR beta library was derived from three nested multiplex PCR rounds that employed slightly modified ARM-PCR. The opening two PCR rounds, about 11 cycles each, paired TRBV1-TRBV30 forward primers with a C-beta reverse primer. In TCRdb, the multiplex PCR reads were re-called with MiXCR into one record per CDR3 protein. Here the sample spans more than 70,000 distinct CDR3 sequences, 60% to 75% being singletons. Sequencing used liver tumor tissue from sampling region 1. As to subset: tumor region T1, superior pole. This chain links TRBV4-2 with TRBJ2-7; no clear D. This receptor was obtained from a man aged 35-49 years with primary liver carcinoma and hepatitis B virus infection. CDR3 amino acids: CPSSHFFLYEQYF. The CDR3, as DNA: TGTCCCAGCAGCCACTTTTTCCTTTACGAGCAGTACTTC.